The entry below describes one T cell receptor beta chain. Its antigen is unknown. TCRdb's table, derived via immunoSEQ multiplex PCR, lists solely in-frame clones and lacks some. The sample gives around 30,000 clones, more than 85% of which show up once; roughly 0.3% is in the top ten. This sample is part of a study of PD-1 blockade in classical Hodgkin lymphoma. Study-wide background: With a 2-week interval, patients received intravenous nivolumab at 3 mg/kg.

CDR1 and CDR2 from the germline V gene are SGHRS and YFSETQ. The CDR3 consists of 14 residues. The ends lost 2 bases at V and 0 bases at J; junction bases unmatched: 0. Study findings and constraints: Newly diagnosed patients were reported to start with lower TCR diversity than healthy donors. Although disease activity or prior therapy may be involved, causes of the repertoire differences remain undefined. There was a significant rise in CD4+ TCR diversity by C4D1, with no such rise for CD8+.

Stated time point: cycle 4 day 1 (C4D1), after 6 weeks of nivolumab. After autologous stem cell transplantation all patients relapsed, and prior brentuximab vedotin exposure differed between cohorts. Out of thawed PBMCs, magnetic negative selection purified CD4+ T cells. Sample: CD4+ T cells from blood, taken before the fourth cycle of nivolumab. The receptor was isolated from a human donor with classical Hodgkin lymphoma. The gene calls are TRBV5-1 and TRBJ2-3, with 7 bases fitting TRBD2. The CDR3 spells CASSFSGSTDTQYF. The CDR3 DNA reads TGCGCCAGCAGCTTTAGCGGGAGCACAGATACGCAGTATTTT.